The 10 T cell receptor beta chains below were found in one sample sequenced in a study of blood T cell repertoires in COVID-19. The repertoire was sequenced with immunoSEQ multiplex PCR; TCRdb's copy has only in-frame clones and lacks some. In the table there are some 310,000 clones, roughly 91% of which are singletons. The specimen sequenced was PBMCs or T cells enriched from blood (not recorded which). Receptor source: a woman in her twenties or thirties who had recovered from COVID-19.

This sequence joins TRBV12-5 and TRBJ1-1, with 9 bases identical to TRBD1. The germline V gene has CDR1 LGHNT and CDR2 FRNRAP. The CDR3 runs 16 residues. V was clipped by 2 bases and J by 0 bases; unmatched bases: 4. The CDR3 protein is CASGLLTGGVNTEAFF. CDR3 DNA: TGTGCTAGTGGTTTGCTGACAGGGGGAGTGAACACTGAAGCTTTCTTT.

This clone was seen only once. The chain joins TRBV7-2 to TRBJ1-2, with a weak D call TRBD1 (6 bases). Per germline, CDR1 SGHTA and CDR2 FQGNSA. This CDR3 is 15 amino acids long. The V gene lost 2 bases and the J gene lost 0 bases, with 10 bases spanning the gap. CDR3 coding DNA: TGTGCCAGCAGCTTAATGCCAGGGGCTAACTATGGCTACACCTTC. This translates into CASSLMPGANYGYTF.

This clone was counted a single time. This chain uses TRBV19 with TRBJ2-2; tentative D call: TRBD1 (5 bases). Germline V CDR1 and CDR2: LNHDA, SQIVND (reference sequence). V was clipped by 4 bases and J by 4 bases, with 22 bases between them. The length of the CDR3 is 18 residues. The CDR3 spells CASSTEIGAPRGTGELFF. The CDR3 DNA follows: TGTGCCAGTAGTACCGAAATAGGGGCCCCCCGCGGCACCGGGGAGCTGTTTTTT.

The chain employs TRBV5-1 and TRBJ2-2; 13 bases map to TRBD2. Per the germline V gene, CDR1 is SGHRS and CDR2 is YFSETQ. J lost 10 bases, V lost 1 base, and 4 bases had no gene match. This CDR3 spans 15 amino acids. The CDR3 nucleotides read TGCGCCAGCAGCTTGACTAGCGGGAGGGCCGAGGAGCTGTTTTTT. It yields the protein CASSLTSGRAEELFF.

The chain is built from TRBV19 and TRBJ1-1; the D gene is possibly TRBD1 (6 bases). The CDR3 is made up of 16 amino acids. The V and J ends lost 7 bases and 0 bases respectively, with 18 bases between them. CDR1 and CDR2 (germline): LNHDA, SQIVND (reference sequence). The CDR3 nucleotides are TGTGCCAGTAAGGGGGTCCCGGTTTTGGTGAACACTGAAGCTTTCTTT. Translated, it gives CASKGVPVLVNTEAFF.

This chain uses TRBV6-5 with TRBJ2-1, with 9 nucleotides matching TRBD2. The CDR3 runs 15 residues. V lost 6 bases, J lost 6 bases, and 9 bases stayed unmatched. Germline V lookup: CDR1 MNHEY, CDR2 SVGAGI. The CDR3 DNA sequence: TGTGCCAGCAGAGCCGGGACTAGCAGTCTCAATGAGCAGTTCTTC. Translated: CASRAGTSSLNEQFF.

The chain links TRBV10-3 to TRBJ1-4, with D possibly TRBD1 on 5 matching bases. The CDR3 is made up of 15 amino acids. From germline, CDR1 is ENHRY and CDR2 SYGVKD. Trimming removed 2 bases from V and 3 bases from J, with 10 bases in between. The CDR3 bases are TGTGCCATCAGTGAGCAGGGACTCGCTAATGAAAAACTGTTTTTT. Translated, it gives CAISEQGLANEKLFF.

The chain employs TRBV4-1 and TRBJ1-3; D perhaps matches TRBD1 (5 bases). The CDR3 spans 15 residues. Trimming left V 0 bases short and J 2 bases short, with 8 bases between. Germline V gives CDR1 MGHRA, CDR2 YSYEKL. CDR3 sequence (DNA): TGCGCCAGCAGCCAAGAGTCAGGGACTGGAAACACCATATATTTT. Amino acid sequence: CASSQESGTGNTIYF.

The chain uses TRBV10-3 and TRBJ1-3; weak D call: TRBD1 (6 bases). Germline V gene lookup returns CDR1 ENHRY and CDR2 SYGVKD. This CDR3 comprises 15 residues. V was cut by 3 bases and J by 0 bases, with 9 bases left in between. The CDR3 loop reads CAISDTGFSGNTIYF. The CDR3, as DNA: TGTGCCATCAGTGATACAGGGTTCTCTGGAAACACCATATATTTT.

The chain couples TRBV7-2 to TRBJ2-1; 12 positions agree with TRBD2. The CDR3 spans 14 residues. The junction had 4 bases not matched to a gene; V was cut back by 3 bases and J by 10 bases. Per germline, CDR1 SGHTA and CDR2 FQGNSA. The CDR3 loop is CASSFFTSGREQFF. CDR3 DNA sequence: TGTGCCAGCAGCTTCTTCACTAGCGGGAGGGAGCAGTTCTTC.